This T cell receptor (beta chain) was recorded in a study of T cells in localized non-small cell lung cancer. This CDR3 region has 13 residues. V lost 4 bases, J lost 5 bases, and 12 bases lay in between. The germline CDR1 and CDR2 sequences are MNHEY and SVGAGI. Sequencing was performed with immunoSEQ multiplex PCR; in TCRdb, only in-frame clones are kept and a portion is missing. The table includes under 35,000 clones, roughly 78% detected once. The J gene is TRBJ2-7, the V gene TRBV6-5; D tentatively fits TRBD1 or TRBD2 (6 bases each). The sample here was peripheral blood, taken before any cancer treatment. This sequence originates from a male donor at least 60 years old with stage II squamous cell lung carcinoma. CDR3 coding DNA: TGTGCCAGCAGTTGGGGGGCGGGCCACGAGCAGTACTTC. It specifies CASSWGAGHEQYF.